The 13 T cell receptor beta chains below all came from one sample that was sequenced in a study of long-term antiretroviral therapy in people with HIV. Assay version v3.0 of immunoSEQ was used, and it was run at survey level. Sequenced by immunoSEQ multiplex PCR; TCRdb stores in-frame clones only, minus some. This table has under 50,000 clones, about 95% appearing once. The source was unsorted PBMCs, collected approximately 9.5 years after starting antiretroviral therapy. Every receptor here comes from a man younger than 40 with HIV.

CDR3 in DNA: TGCGCCAGCAGCCAGGACAGGGGATCCTACAATGAGCAGTTCTTC. Its protein is CASSQDRGSYNEQFF. V gene TRBV5-1 combines with J gene TRBJ2-1; 9 bases agree with TRBD1. Germline CDR1 reads SGHRS; CDR2 reads YFSETQ. J gave up 1 base and V 4 bases, and 3 bases lay outside the gene matches. The CDR3 sequence is 15 residues long. The full variable domain, its missing parts supplied by reference TRBV5-1 and TRBJ2-1, is KAGVTQTPRYLIKTRGQQVTLSCSPISGHRSVSWYQQTPGQGLQFLFEYFSETQRNKGNFPGRFSGRQFSNSRSEMNVSTLELGDSALYLCASSQDRGSYNEQFFGPGTRLTVL.

The V and J genes are TRBV7-9 and TRBJ2-7; a possible D gene is TRBD1 (6 bases). The CDR3 has 13 amino acids. Germline CDR1 SEHNR, CDR2 FQNEAQ (reference sequence). The V end was cut by 3 bases, the J end by 3 bases, with 9 bases between. Written as DNA, the CDR3 is TGTGCCAGCAGCTTGGGGACAAACTACGAGCAGTACGTC. Amino acid sequence: CASSLGTNYEQYV.

This chain uses TRBV2 with TRBJ2-1; D is uncertain. Germline V lookup: CDR1 SNHLY, CDR2 FYNNEI. The germline V and J ends were trimmed by 4 bases and 6 bases, with 4 bases remaining between them. The CDR3 has 11 amino acids. In nucleotides, the CDR3 is TGTGCCAGCAGTGCAGGCAATGAGCAGTTCTTC. Its translation: CASSAGNEQFF.

In DNA form, the CDR3 reads TGTGCCAGCAGCCTTCAGGGGCATACGCAGTATTTT. It translates to CASSLQGHTQYF. This rearrangement joins TRBV5-6 to TRBJ2-3, with D possibly matching TRBD1 (6 bases). V dropped 4 bases and J dropped 7 bases, with 10 bases sitting between them. The CDR3 extends over 12 amino acids. CDR1 SGHDT and CDR2 YYEEEE come from the germline V gene.

This clone has a single count. The V and J genes are TRBV9 and TRBJ1-6; 9 bases match TRBD1. Germline V CDR1 and CDR2: SGDLS, YYNGEE. CDR3 length: 16 amino acids. The V gene end was trimmed by 0 bases and the J gene end by 9 bases; junction bases not matched to a gene: 7. CDR3 loop: CASSVGLQGAGSPLHF. As DNA, the CDR3 is TGTGCCAGCAGCGTAGGGTTACAGGGGGCAGGTTCACCCCTCCACTTT.

This clone was seen only a few times. V gene TRBV2 combines with J gene TRBJ2-1, with 14 bases matching TRBD2. From germline, CDR1 is SNHLY and CDR2 FYNNEI. J gave up 8 bases and V 6 bases, and 9 bases lay outside the gene matches. The CDR3 is 16 residues long. This CDR3 is CASSLRTSGGNDEQFF. CDR3 bases: TGTGCCAGCAGCCTCCGGACTAGCGGGGGGAATGATGAGCAGTTCTTC.

This chain uses TRBV29-1 with TRBJ1-1; D not resolved. The V gene's germline CDR1 is SQVTM and CDR2 ANQGSEA. The CDR3 has 12 amino acids. The ends were cut back, 7 bases at V and 0 bases at J, with 9 bases in the middle. This CDR3 is CSGNSVNTEAFF. CDR3 sequence (DNA): TGCAGCGGTAACAGTGTGAACACTGAAGCTTTCTTT.

This chain joins TRBV6-5 and TRBJ1-4; 10 bases are shared with TRBD1. The CDR3 has 15 residues. Germline V CDR1 and CDR2: MNHEY, SVGAGI. The V gene end was trimmed by 2 bases and the J gene end by 6 bases; junction bases not matched to a gene: 3. In nucleotides, the CDR3 is TGTGCCAGCAGTTACGCGGACAGGGGGTATGAAAAACTGTTTTTT. Its protein is CASSYADRGYEKLFF.

This CDR3 reads CASSLGLAGGQQQFF. Here the CDR3 DNA reads TGTGCCAGCAGCTTAGGTTTAGCGGGGGGTCAGCAGCAGTTCTTC. The chain has TRBV11-2 and TRBJ2-1, with 10 bases lining up with TRBD2. Germline loops: CDR1 SGHAT, CDR2 FQNNGV. The CDR3 runs 15 residues. The V and J ends lost 1 base and 11 bases, in that order; junction bases with no gene match: 8.

CDR3 region: CASSGDGEAFF. The CDR3 DNA follows: TGTGCCAGCAGTGGGGACGGTGAAGCTTTCTTT. The chain employs TRBV2 and TRBJ1-1; possibly TRBD1 for D (5 bases). The V and J ends lost 4 bases and 7 bases respectively, with 7 bases between them. The CDR3 has 11 amino acids. Germline CDR1 is SNHLY and CDR2 is FYNNEI.

The chain employs TRBV4-2 and TRBJ1-4; tentative D call: TRBD1 (5 bases). The CDR3 loop spans 13 amino acids. Germline CDR1 reads LGHNA; CDR2 reads YNFKEQ. Trimming pared 0 bases from V and 15 bases from J, leaving 14 bases between. CDR3 nucleotides: TGTGCCAGCAGCCAAGATCTCGAGGGACTTGTGTTTTTT. It codes for CASSQDLEGLVFF.

The V and J genes are TRBV15 and TRBJ2-2; unclear D gene. V was clipped by 5 bases and J by 3 bases, with 4 bases between them. CDR3 length: 12 residues. Germline-derived CDR1 and CDR2 are LNHNV and YYDKDF (reference sequence). CDR3 DNA sequence: TGTGCCACCAGCTTCCACACCGGGGAGCTGTTTTTT. This translates into CATSFHTGELFF. Full variable domain (rest looked up from reference TRBV15 and TRBJ2-2): DAMVIQNPRYQVTQFGKPVTLSCSQTLNHNVMYWYQQKSSQAPKLLFHYYDKDFNNEADTPDNFQSRRPNTSFCFLDIRSPGLGDTAMYLCATSFHTGELFFGEGSRLTVL.

The chain uses TRBV30 and TRBJ2-1; D gene unclear. Between the trimmed V and J ends, which lost 1 base and 7 bases, there was a span of 14 bases. Looked up from germline, CDR1 is GTSNPN and CDR2 is SVGIG (reference sequence). The CDR3 runs to 14 residues. The chain's CDR3 is CAWSEGRQWNEQFF. The CDR3 DNA sequence: TGTGCCTGGAGTGAGGGCAGGCAATGGAATGAGCAGTTCTTC.